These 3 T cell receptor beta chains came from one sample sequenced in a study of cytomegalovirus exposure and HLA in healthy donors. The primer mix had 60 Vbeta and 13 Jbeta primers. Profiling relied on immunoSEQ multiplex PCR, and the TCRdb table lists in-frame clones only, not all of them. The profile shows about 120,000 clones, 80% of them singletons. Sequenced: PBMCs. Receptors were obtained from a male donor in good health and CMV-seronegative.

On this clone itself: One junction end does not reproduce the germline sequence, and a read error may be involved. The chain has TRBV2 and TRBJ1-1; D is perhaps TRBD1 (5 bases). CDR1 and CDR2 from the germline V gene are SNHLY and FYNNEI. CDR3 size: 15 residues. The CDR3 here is CASREGRGRNTEAFF. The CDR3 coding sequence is TGTGCCAGCAGGGAAGGGAGGGGAAGGAACACTGAAGCTTTCTTT.

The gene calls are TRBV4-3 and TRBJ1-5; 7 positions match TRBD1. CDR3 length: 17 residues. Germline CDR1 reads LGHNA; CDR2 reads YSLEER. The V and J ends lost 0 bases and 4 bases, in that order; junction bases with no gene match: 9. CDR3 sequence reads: CASSQDRGTKGNQPQHF. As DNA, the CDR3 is TGCGCCAGCAGCCAAGACAGGGGGACAAAGGGGAATCAGCCCCAGCATTTT.

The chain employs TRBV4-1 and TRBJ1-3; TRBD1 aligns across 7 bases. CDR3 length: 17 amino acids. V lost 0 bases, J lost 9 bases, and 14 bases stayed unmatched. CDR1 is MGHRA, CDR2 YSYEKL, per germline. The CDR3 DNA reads TGCGCCAGCAGCCAAGAAACAGGGGCATTCAGGGCGGGCACCATATATTTT. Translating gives CASSQETGAFRAGTIYF.